This T cell receptor (beta chain) comes out of a study of cytomegalovirus exposure and HLA in healthy donors. V lost 2 bases and J lost 0, with 26 bases in between. Per germline, CDR1 KGHSH and CDR2 LQKENI. The CDR3 runs to 21 residues. PCR used 60 Vbeta primers and 13 Jbeta primers. Libraries were prepared by immunoSEQ multiplex PCR; TCRdb keeps only in-frame clonotypes and omits some of them. The sample carries around 110,000 clones, 81% recorded once. The table lists this clone with a count of one. The V call is TRBV18, the J call TRBJ2-1; no firm D call. The source is a woman in her twenties or thirties in good health and CMV-seronegative. Sequences were obtained from PBMCs. CDR3 protein: CASSPSVLVKNSSNSYNEQFF. CDR3 coding DNA: TGTGCCAGCTCACCATCTGTCTTGGTCAAAAACTCATCTAACTCCTACAATGAGCAGTTCTTC.